One sample yielded the 18 T cell receptor beta chains listed below, sequenced in a study of T cells in Graves' hyperthyroidism and ophthalmopathy. RNA transcripts were the template for amplifying TCR beta CDR3 regions. First-round RT-PCR of the TCR CDR3 relied on the HTBI primer set. TCRdb fed the multiplex PCR reads into MiXCR, producing one record per CDR3 protein. The sample lists fewer than 600,000 distinct CDR3 sequences, approximately 15% occurring once. The sample taken for sequencing was blood. The receptors originated from a woman aged 18 to 35 with Graves' hyperthyroidism.

This clonotype has just a few counts. The genes are TRBV9 and TRBJ2-4; 8 bases are a match to TRBD1. The CDR3 length is 14 residues. The V gene's germline CDR1 is SGDLS and CDR2 YYNGEE. The ends lost 4 bases at V and 3 bases at J; junction bases unmatched: 3. In DNA, the CDR3 is TGTGCCAGCAGCTCCGGACAGGGCAAAAACATTCAGTACTTC. This encodes CASSSGQGKNIQYF.

The chain links TRBV29-1 to TRBJ2-5; either TRBD1 or TRBD2 may fit D (5 bases each). Looked up from germline, CDR1 is SQVTM and CDR2 is ANQGSEA. V lost 2 bases and J lost 5, with 15 bases in between. The CDR3 is made up of 14 amino acids. CDR3 sequence: CSVEHGAGVETQYF. The CDR3 bases are TGCAGCGTTGAACATGGGGCCGGGGTGGAGACCCAGTACTTC.

This clonotype was counted at least ten times. J is TRBJ1-5 and V is TRBV5-1, with D unresolved. Per the germline V gene, CDR1 is SGHRS and CDR2 is YFSETQ. V lost 0 bases and J lost 3, with 10 bases in between. The CDR3 length is 15 residues. The chain's CDR3 is CASSLDGRPNQPQHF. CDR3 DNA sequence: TGCGCCAGCAGCTTGGATGGCCGCCCCAATCAGCCCCAGCATTTT.

This clonotype was detected ten times or more. J is TRBJ1-5 and V is TRBV27; 7 nucleotides match TRBD1. The CDR3 runs 16 residues. From germline, CDR1 is MNHEY and CDR2 SMNVEV (reference sequence). V lost 4 bases and J lost 3; bases outside the gene matches: 9. The DNA for the CDR3 is TGTGCCAGCAGTTCAAATCAGGGGGGGATCAATCAGCCCCAGCATTTT. Amino acid sequence: CASSSNQGGINQPQHF.

The rearrangement uses TRBV11-2 and TRBJ2-3, with 10 bases aligning to TRBD1. The V segment lost 5 bases and the J segment 3 bases; nucleotides outside the gene matches: 8. The CDR3 loop spans 16 amino acids. Germline V lookup: CDR1 SGHAT, CDR2 FQNNGV. CDR3 region: CASSTGTGVRTDTQYF. The CDR3 nucleotides are TGTGCCAGCAGCACCGGGACAGGGGTTCGGACAGATACGCAGTATTTT.

This clonotype was detected many times. J is TRBJ2-7 and V is TRBV5-1; 11 nucleotides align to TRBD2. This CDR3 is 17 amino acids long. Germline CDR1 and CDR2: SGHRS and YFSETQ. V lost 4 bases, J lost 5 bases, and 14 bases stayed unmatched. The CDR3 reads CASSPDTSGSFNNEQYV. The CDR3 nucleotides are TGCGCCAGCAGCCCGGATACTAGCGGGAGTTTTAACAACGAGCAGTACGTC.

Turning to this clonotype: A much larger clone lies one base from this, so it may be a read error. The rearrangement uses TRBV7-9 and TRBJ1-2; D call uncertain. Per germline, CDR1 SEHNR and CDR2 FQNEAQ (reference sequence). This CDR3 spans 14 amino acids. In DNA, the CDR3 is TGTGCCAGCATCTTAGCCGGGATTAACTATGGCTACACCTTC. Encoded protein: CASILAGINYGYTF.

The chain combines TRBV2 with TRBJ2-5, with 12 bases matching TRBD2. The CDR3 loop spans 16 amino acids. Germline assignment: CDR1 SNHLY and CDR2 FYNNEI. J lost 2 bases, V lost 6 bases, and 7 bases had no gene match. The chain's CDR3 is CASRRTSGTRQETQYF. The CDR3 nucleotides are TGTGCCAGCAGGAGGACTAGCGGGACCCGGCAAGAGACCCAGTACTTC.

The rearrangement joins TRBV6-1 to TRBJ2-3; 7 positions agree with TRBD2. The CDR3 totals 15 residues. From germline, CDR1 is MNHNS and CDR2 SASEGT. The ends lost 9 bases at V and 4 bases at J; junction bases unmatched: 13. The DNA for the CDR3 is TGTGCCAGTTCCCCGGCGGGAGTAGCGGCAGATACGCAGTATTTT. This translates into CASSPAGVAADTQYF.

The rearrangement links TRBV11-3 to TRBJ2-5, with D perhaps matching TRBD2 (6 bases). Trimming cost V 1 base and J 4 bases, with 13 bases left between them. The CDR3 contains 15 residues. Germline loops: CDR1 SGHNT, CDR2 YENEEA. The CDR3 loop reads CASSLVLGLPETQYF. CDR3 coding DNA: TGTGCCAGCAGCTTAGTTCTGGGACTCCCAGAGACCCAGTACTTC.

The table lists this clonotype with many counts. The V call is TRBV19, the J call TRBJ2-5; 7 bases agree with TRBD2. Germline assignment: CDR1 LNHDA and CDR2 SQIVND (reference sequence). The length of the CDR3 is 19 residues. The J segment lost 2 bases and the V segment lost 6 bases, leaving 21 bases of the junction unmatched. In DNA, the CDR3 is TGTGCCAGTAGCACTAACTCCAGGGAGGGTCCTAGGTTGCAAGAGACCCAGTACTTC. Amino acids: CASSTNSREGPRLQETQYF. Variable domain in full (rest from reference TRBV19 and TRBJ2-5): DGGITQSPKYLFRKEGQNVTLSCEQNLNHDAMYWYRQDPGQGLRLIYYSQIVNDFQKGDIAEGYSVSREKKESFPLTVTSAQKNPTAFYLCASSTNSREGPRLQETQYFGPGTRLLVL.

This clonotype was seen many times. This rearrangement joins TRBV6-5 to TRBJ1-2; tentatively, D is TRBD1 (6 bases). V dropped 0 bases and J dropped 2 bases, with 13 bases sitting between them. Looked up from germline, CDR1 is MNHEY and CDR2 is SVGAGI. The CDR3 consists of 16 residues. The CDR3 region has the DNA TGTGCCAGCAGTTACTCGACAGGACGGAAAAACTATGGCTACACCTTC. The encoded protein is CASSYSTGRKNYGYTF.

Many counts were recorded for this clonotype. The chain combines TRBV19 with TRBJ1-1, with D possibly matching TRBD1 (6 bases). The CDR3 totals 13 residues. V was cut by 10 bases and J by 4 bases, with 16 bases left in between. In germline, CDR1 is LNHDA, CDR2 SQIVND (reference sequence). The CDR3 DNA reads as TGTGCCACCAAACAGGGCGCCTCCACTGAAGCTTTCTTT. As protein: CATKQGASTEAFF.

Ten or more counts support this clonotype. The chain combines TRBV5-1 with TRBJ2-3, with D unclear. The CDR3 length is 14 residues. Germline-derived CDR1 and CDR2 are SGHRS and YFSETQ. Trimming stripped 0 bases from V and 3 bases from J, with 8 bases between. As DNA, the CDR3 is TGCGCCAGCAGCTTGGAGCATCGGACAGATACGCAGTATTTT. It yields the protein CASSLEHRTDTQYF.

This sequence joins TRBV5-1 and TRBJ2-1, with no clear D. This CDR3 is 15 amino acids long. Looked up from germline, CDR1 is SGHRS and CDR2 is YFSETQ. Trimming pared 3 bases from V and 1 base from J, leaving 11 bases between. In DNA form, the CDR3 reads TGCGCCAGCAGCTCTACTCAGTTTTCCTACAATGAGCAGTTCTTC. This translates into CASSSTQFSYNEQFF. Looking up the rest from reference TRBV5-1 and TRBJ2-1 gives the full variable domain: KAGVTQTPRYLIKTRGQQVTLSCSPISGHRSVSWYQQTPGQGLQFLFEYFSETQRNKGNFPGRFSGRQFSNSRSEMNVSTLELGDSALYLCASSSTQFSYNEQFFGPGTRLTVL.

This chain connects TRBV5-1 to TRBJ2-2; a weak D match, TRBD2 (5 bases). Germline V lookup: CDR1 SGHRS, CDR2 YFSETQ. V was shortened by 7 bases and J by 9 bases, with 13 bases between the two germline ends. The CDR3 consists of 12 residues. CDR3 nucleotides: TGCGCCAGCTCCCGCGGGTTAAGGGAGCTGTTTTTT. Encoded protein: CASSRGLRELFF.

The gene calls are TRBV9 and TRBJ2-7; no reliable D call. Trimming removed 1 base from V and 2 bases from J, with 16 bases in between. Germline V gene data show CDR1 as SGDLS and CDR2 as YYNGEE. This CDR3 contains 16 residues. CDR3 DNA: TGTGCCAGCAGCGTAAACTCCGAGACCTTCACCTACGAGCAGTACTTC. Translation: CASSVNSETFTYEQYF.

Ten or more counts support this clonotype. The V and J genes are TRBV6-6 and TRBJ2-1; D is ambiguous. V lost 2 bases, J lost 0 bases, and 5 bases lay in between. The CDR3 spans 14 residues. CDR1 and CDR2 (germline): MNHNY, SVGAGI (reference sequence). CDR3 sequence: CASSYVSSYNEQFF. Written as DNA, the CDR3 is TGTGCCAGCAGTTACGTGAGCTCCTACAATGAGCAGTTCTTC.